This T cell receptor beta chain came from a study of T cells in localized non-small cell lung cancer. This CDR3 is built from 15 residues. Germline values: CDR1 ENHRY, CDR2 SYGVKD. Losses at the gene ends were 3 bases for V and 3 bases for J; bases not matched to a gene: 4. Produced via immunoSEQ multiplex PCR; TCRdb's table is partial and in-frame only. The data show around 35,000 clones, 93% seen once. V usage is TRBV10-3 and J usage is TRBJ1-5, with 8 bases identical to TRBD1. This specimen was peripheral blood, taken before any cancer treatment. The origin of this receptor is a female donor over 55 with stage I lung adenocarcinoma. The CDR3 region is CAISEGDRTNQPQHF. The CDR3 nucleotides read TGTGCCATCAGTGAAGGGGACAGGACCAATCAGCCCCAGCATTTT.